In this sample, the clone carrying this T cell receptor (beta chain) turned up a few times. Its antigen remains unknown. This sample is part of a study of CD8 T cells in Susac syndrome. General study results and limits: In its TCR sequencing and HLA analysis, the study acknowledged that the number of individuals was relatively small.

Looked up from germline, CDR1 is MGHRA and CDR2 is YSYEKL. Trimming took 6 bases from V and 0 from J; bases not matched to a gene: 10. The CDR3 loop spans 17 amino acids. Random hexamers served to reverse transcribe roughly 0.5 to 1 ug RNA. The amplification used immunoSEQ multiplex PCR on TCR beta CDR3; it spanned 54 Vbeta and 13 Jbeta. Each CDR3 protein is one row after TCRdb ran MiXCR on the immunoSEQ multiplex PCR reads. The sample lists fewer than 85,000 distinct CDR3 sequences, approximately 94% occurring once. Sequencing of TCR beta was undertaken in CD8+ and CD4+ T cells derived from blood. Those who served as multiple sclerosis controls were treatment-naive patients with stable or active relapsing-remitting disease.

The J gene is TRBJ1-1, the V gene TRBV4-1; 10 bases are shared with TRBD1. Sequencing input: CD8+ T cells from PBMCs. The clonotype comes from a human donor with multiple sclerosis. CDR3: CASRKHPGQGMNTEAFF. CDR3 sequence (DNA): TGCGCCAGCAGAAAGCACCCGGGACAGGGGATGAACACTGAAGCTTTCTTT.